The 21 T cell receptor beta chains below were found in one sample sequenced in a study of T cells after yellow fever vaccination. TCRdb reprocessed the 5' RACE reads via MiXCR and lists one record per CDR3 protein. The table lists 350,000 or so distinct CDR3 sequences, roughly 8.3% of them singletons, with approximately 15% in the top ten. The source material was PBMCs, sampled 35 to 50 days after the first yellow fever vaccination. All receptors come from a man aged 18 to 30 who received the YFV17D yellow fever vaccine.

In its sample, this clonotype was seen a few times. The V and J genes are TRBV7-2 and TRBJ2-3, with D hard to call. CDR3 length equals 13 residues. Trimming left V 1 base short and J 4 bases short, with 6 bases between. Germline assignment: CDR1 SGHTA and CDR2 FQGNSA. In DNA, the CDR3 is TGTGCCAGCAGCTTAGGTTCTGCAGATACGCAGTATTTT. Its protein is CASSLGSADTQYF.

This chain connects TRBV5-1 to TRBJ2-1; 10 bases agree with TRBD2. Per the germline V gene, CDR1 is SGHRS and CDR2 is YFSETQ. The CDR3 has 14 residues. Germline trimming cut 2 bases from V and 10 bases from J; bases unmatched to any gene: 6. This chain's CDR3 is CASSFLAGDIEQFF. Here the CDR3 DNA reads TGCGCCAGCAGCTTCCTAGCGGGAGATATAGAGCAGTTCTTC. The full variable domain, rest sourced from reference TRBV5-1 and TRBJ2-1, is KAGVTQTPRYLIKTRGQQVTLSCSPISGHRSVSWYQQTPGQGLQFLFEYFSETQRNKGNFPGRFSGRQFSNSRSEMNVSTLELGDSALYLCASSFLAGDIEQFFGPGTRLTVL.

The J gene is TRBJ2-6, the V gene TRBV4-2; 7 bases fit TRBD1. Germline values: CDR1 LGHNA, CDR2 YNFKEQ. The trim removed 1 base at V and 3 bases at J, leaving 0 bases unmatched. CDR3 length: 15 amino acids. CDR3 in DNA: TGTGCCAGCAGCCAAGGACAGGGTGGGGCCAACGTCCTGACTTTC. Its protein product is CASSQGQGGANVLTF.

The rearrangement joins TRBV12-3 or TRBV12-4 to TRBJ2-7, with D possibly being TRBD2 (5 bases). The CDR3 spans 12 residues. V shed 3 bases and J shed 4 bases, with 7 bases lying between them. CDR3 amino acids: CASSFRGYEQYF. The CDR3 bases are TGTGCCAGCAGTTTTCGGGGTTACGAGCAGTACTTC.

This clonotype came up many times. CDR3 nucleotides: TGTGCCAGCAGCTTATCTGGCGGGGAAGATACGCAGTATTTT. Translated: CASSLSGGEDTQYF. The chain carries TRBV7-2 and TRBJ2-3; maybe TRBD2 (6 bases). The germline CDR1 and CDR2 sequences are SGHTA and FQGNSA. This CDR3 is built from 14 residues. V gave up 2 bases and J gave up 5 bases, with 11 bases separating them.

This rearrangement joins TRBV5-1 to TRBJ2-2; 8 bases map to TRBD1. From germline, CDR1 is SGHRS and CDR2 YFSETQ. The CDR3 extends over 15 amino acids. V shed 4 bases, J shed 5 bases, and the junction held 7 bases outside the gene matches. The CDR3 sequence is CASSTGTGATGELFF. The DNA of the CDR3 is TGCGCCAGCAGCACCGGGACAGGAGCAACCGGGGAGCTGTTTTTT.

Many counts were recorded for this clonotype. V is TRBV7-6 and J is TRBJ2-3; TRBD2 might be the D (6 bases). V shed 3 bases and J shed 2 bases, with 15 bases lying between them. This CDR3 spans 16 amino acids. Germline V lookup: CDR1 SGHVS, CDR2 FNYEAQ. The CDR3 region is CASSLGGTPYTDTQYF. The CDR3 DNA reads TGTGCCAGCAGCTTGGGGGGAACCCCCTACACAGATACGCAGTATTTT. The whole variable domain, filled in from reference TRBV7-6 and TRBJ2-3, reads GAGVSQSPRYKVTKRGQDVALRCDPISGHVSLYWYRQALGQGPEFLTYFNYEAQQDKSGLPNDRFSAERPEGSISTLTIQRTEQRDSAMYRCASSLGGTPYTDTQYFGPGTRLTVL.

V usage is TRBV20-1 and J usage is TRBJ2-1; D call uncertain. The V gene lost 5 bases and the J gene lost 1 base, with 12 bases spanning the gap. There are 14 residues in the CDR3. Per germline, CDR1 DFQATT and CDR2 SNEGSKA (reference sequence). The CDR3 coding sequence is TGCAGTGCTGAAAAAGCGCTATCCTACAATGAGCAGTTCTTC. It codes for CSAEKALSYNEQFF.

This clonotype has a handful of counts. This chain's CDR3 is CASSMWDSGNIQYF. CDR3 DNA sequence: TGTGCCAGCAGCATGTGGGACAGTGGAAACATTCAGTACTTC. The chain recombines TRBV7-2 with TRBJ2-4; 7 nucleotides align to TRBD1. CDR3 length: 14 amino acids. The junction had 7 bases not matched to a gene; V was cut back by 5 bases and J by 6 bases. The germline V gene has CDR1 SGHTA and CDR2 FQGNSA.

The chain is built from TRBV5-5 and TRBJ1-5, with D unclear. The CDR3 consists of 13 residues. Germline values: CDR1 SGHKS, CDR2 YYEKEE (reference sequence). V dropped 4 bases and J dropped 4 bases, with 9 bases sitting between them. CDR3 sequence: CASSPTRNQPQHF. CDR3 sequence (DNA): TGTGCCAGCAGCCCCACTAGAAATCAGCCCCAGCATTTT. Complete variable domain (other parts from reference TRBV5-5 and TRBJ1-5): DAGVTQSPTHLIKTRGQQVTLRCSPISGHKSVSWYQQVLGQGPQFIFQYYEKEERGRGNFPDRFSARQFPNYSSELNVNALLLGDSALYLCASSPTRNQPQHFGDGTRLSIL.

The V and J genes are TRBV2 and TRBJ2-7; 8 bases fit TRBD1. The CDR3 spans 13 residues. The germline V gene has CDR1 SNHLY and CDR2 FYNNEI. J gave up 5 bases and V 7 bases, and 7 bases lay outside the gene matches. Written as DNA, the CDR3 is TGTGCCAGCACTGTTGACAGGGGACACGAGCAGTACGTC. Translating it yields CASTVDRGHEQYV.

This clonotype was detected only a few times. This chain joins TRBV12-3 or TRBV12-4 and TRBJ1-2; no clear D. V lost 6 bases and J lost 4, with 12 bases in between. There are 13 residues in the CDR3. The DNA for the CDR3 is TGTGCCAGCAGAGCCGGGAGCTCCTATGGCTACACCTTC. Protein sequence: CASRAGSSYGYTF.

This clonotype was seen a handful of times. The chain uses TRBV5-1 and TRBJ2-7; 8 nucleotides line up with TRBD1. J gave up 5 bases and V 1 base, and 5 bases lay outside the gene matches. This CDR3 has 14 residues. CDR1 is SGHRS, CDR2 YFSETQ, per germline. CDR3 region: CASSLSGQGDEQYV. As DNA, the CDR3 is TGCGCCAGCAGCTTGAGCGGACAGGGTGACGAGCAGTACGTC.

This clonotype has a handful of counts. The rearrangement links TRBV5-1 to TRBJ2-2, with no clear D. Trimming removed 0 bases from V and 8 bases from J, with 14 bases in between. Germline assignment: CDR1 SGHRS and CDR2 YFSETQ. There are 15 residues in the CDR3. CDR3 bases: TGCGCCAGCAGCTTGGGGTCCCCTAGGGATGGGGAGCTGTTTTTT. Amino acid sequence: CASSLGSPRDGELFF.

This clonotype has only a few counts. The V gene is TRBV7-2, the J gene TRBJ1-4, with D unresolved. Germline assignment: CDR1 SGHTA and CDR2 FQGNSA. The V end lost 4 bases, the J end lost 6 bases, and 9 bases lay between the germline ends. The CDR3 sequence is 13 residues long. The CDR3 reads CASSSSTDEKLFF. For the CDR3, the DNA is TGTGCCAGCAGCTCCAGCACCGATGAAAAACTGTTTTTT.

The chain employs TRBV12-3 or TRBV12-4 and TRBJ2-3, with TRBD2 matching over 8 bases. The CDR3 is 14 amino acids. Trimming took 7 bases from V and 4 from J; bases not matched to a gene: 7. In nucleotides, the CDR3 is TGTGCCAGCACCCCCGGGGGGGCCCCAGATACGCAGTATTTT. This sequence encodes CASTPGGAPDTQYF.

This clonotype appeared many times. The chain combines TRBV6-1 with TRBJ2-1; TRBD2 is a possible D gene (6 bases). V lost 6 bases and J lost 9, with 15 bases in between. The CDR3 loop spans 13 amino acids. Per the germline V gene, CDR1 is MNHNS and CDR2 is SASEGT. In nucleotides, the CDR3 is TGTGCCAGCAGGGTTGGGACTGCCTTTGAGCAGTTCTTC. Translation gives CASRVGTAFEQFF.

The chain combines TRBV18 with TRBJ2-1; TRBD1 matches 7 bases. The CDR3 covers 13 residues. V lost 3 bases and J lost 9; bases outside the gene matches: 5. Per the germline V gene, CDR1 is KGHSH and CDR2 is LQKENI. CDR3 sequence (DNA): TGTGCCAGCTCACCCCGGGACAGTCTTGAGCAGTTCTTC. This sequence encodes CASSPRDSLEQFF.

The chain joins TRBV27 to TRBJ2-7; D is ambiguous. The CDR3 extends over 13 amino acids. CDR1 and CDR2 from the germline V gene are MNHEY and SMNVEV (reference sequence). The V and J ends lost 3 bases and 0 bases respectively, with 6 bases between them. The CDR3 reads CASSFPDSYEQYF. The CDR3 bases are TGTGCCAGCAGTTTCCCAGACTCCTACGAGCAGTACTTC.

The rearrangement links TRBV5-4 to TRBJ2-5; TRBD1 matches at 9 bases. The CDR3 loop spans 14 amino acids. Trimming took 1 base from V and 9 from J; bases not matched to a gene: 7. CDR1 and CDR2 from the germline V gene are SGHNT and YYREEE (reference sequence). The chain's CDR3 is CASSLTGGIYPQYF. Written as DNA, the CDR3 is TGTGCCAGCAGCTTGACAGGGGGCATCTATCCCCAGTACTTC.

The gene calls are TRBV5-1 and TRBJ2-3, with 13 bases fitting TRBD2. After removal of 1 base from V and 5 bases from J, the junction contained 16 bases not matched to a gene. Germline loops: CDR1 SGHRS, CDR2 YFSETQ. CDR3 length: 20 amino acids. This CDR3 reads CASSLYALSGLAGDRDTQYF. Written as DNA, the CDR3 is TGCGCCAGCAGCTTGTACGCTCTGAGCGGACTAGCGGGGGATAGAGATACGCAGTATTTT.